This is a list of T cell receptor beta chains from one sample in a study of T cells in Graves' hyperthyroidism and ophthalmopathy. TCRdb redid the calling of the multiplex PCR reads with MiXCR, one entry per CDR3 protein. Of about half a million distinct CDR3 sequences listed, less than 25% were seen once; the top ten hold approximately 10%. The sequencing input was blood. The source of these receptors is a woman in her 30s with Graves' ophthalmopathy. CDR3s include the opening cysteine and the closing phenylalanine or tryptophan. D genes are given only for firm matches. Where a row states a size, it is once, few, many or the class of an expanded clone; other rows omit it.

abundance: many; v_gene: TRBV28; d_gene: .; j_gene: TRBJ1-1; CDR3aa: CASSTDGNTEAFF; CDR3nt: TGTGCCAGCAGTACGGACGGGAACACTGAAGCTTTCTTT
abundance: many; v_gene: TRBV19; d_gene: TRBD1; j_gene: TRBJ1-5; CDR3aa: CASSMTGGAYQPQHF; CDR3nt: TGTGCCAGTAGTATGACAGGGGGCGCATATCAGCCCCAGCATTTT
abundance: .; v_gene: TRBV6-1; d_gene: .; j_gene: TRBJ1-5; CDR3aa: CASGQGQPQHF; CDR3nt: TGTGCCAGCGGTCAGGGGCAGCCCCAGCATTTT
abundance: .; v_gene: TRBV12-3/TRBV12-4; d_gene: TRBD1; j_gene: TRBJ2-5; CDR3aa: CAGSSTGGAETQYF; CDR3nt: TGTGCCGGCAGTTCCACAGGGGGCGCGGAGACCCAGTACTTC
abundance: many; v_gene: TRBV27; d_gene: TRBD1; j_gene: TRBJ1-1; CDR3aa: CASSSGRGWSEAFF; CDR3nt: TGTGCCAGCAGTTCGGGCAGGGGGTGGTCTGAAGCTTTCTTT
abundance: many; v_gene: TRBV6-1; d_gene: .; j_gene: TRBJ1-2; CDR3aa: CASSEFGRNYGYTF; CDR3nt: TGTGCCAGCAGTGAGTTCGGCCGGAACTATGGCTACACCTTC
abundance: many; v_gene: TRBV19; d_gene: TRBD1; j_gene: TRBJ1-1; CDR3aa: CASSDRVHTEAFF; CDR3nt: TGTGCCAGTTCGGACAGGGTCCACACTGAAGCTTTCTTT
abundance: few; v_gene: TRBV10-3; d_gene: .; j_gene: TRBJ1-3; CDR3aa: CAVLQGVGNTIYF; CDR3nt: TGTGCCGTACTACAGGGTGTAGGTAACACCATATATTTT
abundance: many; v_gene: TRBV20-1; d_gene: .; j_gene: TRBJ1-2; CDR3aa: CSARDPDGGYTF; CDR3nt: TGCAGTGCTAGAGATCCGGACGGTGGCTACACCTTC
abundance: many; v_gene: TRBV6-1; d_gene: .; j_gene: TRBJ2-5; CDR3aa: CASRGREFETQYF; CDR3nt: TGTGCCAGCAGGGGGCGGGAATTCGAGACCCAGTACTTC
abundance: many; v_gene: TRBV6-1; d_gene: .; j_gene: TRBJ2-7; CDR3aa: CASSGTESSYEQYF; CDR3nt: TGTGCCAGCAGTGGGACAGAGAGCTCCTACGAGCAGTACTTC
abundance: .; v_gene: TRBV6-1; d_gene: TRBD1; j_gene: TRBJ1-2; CDR3aa: CASSQTGITYGYTF; CDR3nt: TGTGCCAGCAGTCAGACAGGGATCACCTATGGCTACACCTTC
abundance: .; v_gene: TRBV18; d_gene: .; j_gene: TRBJ1-1; CDR3aa: CASSELSQGTEAFF; CDR3nt: TGTGCCAGCTCAGAACTTTCTCAGGGCACTGAAGCTTTCTTT
abundance: many; v_gene: TRBV19; d_gene: TRBD1; j_gene: TRBJ1-1; CDR3aa: CASSIDPDRGLNTEAFF; CDR3nt: TGTGCCAGTAGTATAGACCCGGACAGGGGGCTGAACACTGAAGCTTTCTTT
abundance: .; v_gene: TRBV19; d_gene: TRBD1; j_gene: TRBJ2-2; CDR3aa: CASSKGPGQANTGELFF; CDR3nt: TGTGCCAGTAGTAAGGGACCGGGACAGGCGAACACCGGGGAGCTGTTTTTT
abundance: few; v_gene: TRBV6-1; d_gene: .; j_gene: TRBJ2-7; CDR3aa: CASSEGMGRSINSYEQYF; CDR3nt: TGTGCCAGCAGTGAAGGAATGGGCAGATCCATCAACTCCTACGAGCAGTACTTC
abundance: few; v_gene: TRBV4-2; d_gene: .; j_gene: TRBJ1-5; CDR3aa: CASSQDLRGYQPQHF; CDR3nt: TGTGCCAGCAGCCAAGATTTGAGGGGGTATCAGCCCCAGCATTTT
abundance: many; v_gene: TRBV6-1; d_gene: .; j_gene: TRBJ2-6; CDR3aa: CASRPGSGANVLTF; CDR3nt: TGTGCCAGCAGGCCAGGATCTGGGGCCAACGTCCTGACTTTC
abundance: many; v_gene: TRBV6-4; d_gene: .; j_gene: TRBJ2-7; CDR3aa: CATPGLYEQYF; CDR3nt: TGTGCCACCCCGGGACTCTACGAGCAGTACTTC
abundance: .; v_gene: TRBV29-1; d_gene: TRBD1; j_gene: TRBJ2-4; CDR3aa: CSVGTGSVNIQYF; CDR3nt: TGCAGCGTCGGGACAGGGAGTGTGAACATTCAGTACTTC
abundance: many; v_gene: TRBV2; d_gene: TRBD1; j_gene: TRBJ1-2; CDR3aa: CASSGGSGGLDGYTF; CDR3nt: TGTGCCAGCAGTGGAGGATCAGGGGGCCTGGATGGCTACACCTTC
abundance: many; v_gene: TRBV10-1; d_gene: TRBD1; j_gene: TRBJ1-1; CDR3aa: CASSPQGANTEAFF; CDR3nt: TGCGCCAGCAGTCCACAGGGGGCGAACACTGAAGCTTTCTTT
abundance: many; v_gene: TRBV6-2/TRBV6-3; d_gene: .; j_gene: TRBJ2-7; CDR3aa: CATTQTYEQYF; CDR3nt: TGTGCCACCACTCAGACCTACGAGCAGTACTTC
abundance: .; v_gene: TRBV4-1; d_gene: .; j_gene: TRBJ2-2; CDR3aa: CASSQGSYGELFF; CDR3nt: TGCGCCAGCAGCCAAGGGTCCTACGGGGAGCTGTTTTTT
abundance: .; v_gene: TRBV27; d_gene: .; j_gene: TRBJ2-2; CDR3aa: CASGQRGTGELFF; CDR3nt: TGTGCCAGCGGGCAACGTGGCACCGGGGAGCTGTTTTTT
abundance: many; v_gene: TRBV2; d_gene: TRBD1; j_gene: TRBJ1-2; CDR3aa: CASSGQGGESGYTF; CDR3nt: TGTGCCAGCAGTGGACAGGGTGGGGAATCCGGCTACACCTTC
abundance: many; v_gene: TRBV5-1; d_gene: .; j_gene: TRBJ1-1; CDR3aa: CASSFRRGDTEAFF; CDR3nt: TGCGCCAGCAGCTTCCGTCGGGGTGACACTGAAGCTTTCTTT
abundance: many; v_gene: TRBV2; d_gene: .; j_gene: TRBJ2-5; CDR3aa: CASTDGIAQYF; CDR3nt: TGTGCCAGCACTGACGGGATTGCCCAGTACTTC
abundance: many; v_gene: TRBV19; d_gene: .; j_gene: TRBJ2-7; CDR3aa: CASSIIAGAYEQYF; CDR3nt: TGTGCCAGTAGTATAATTGCCGGGGCCTACGAGCAGTACTTC
abundance: few; v_gene: TRBV7-3; d_gene: .; j_gene: TRBJ2-2; CDR3aa: CASSLWGAGELFF; CDR3nt: TGTGCCAGCAGCTTATGGGGTGCCGGGGAGCTGTTTTTT
abundance: few; v_gene: TRBV4-1; d_gene: .; j_gene: TRBJ1-5; CDR3aa: CASSLGDGTNQPQHF; CDR3nt: TGCGCCAGCAGTCTCGGCGACGGTACTAATCAGCCCCAGCATTTT
abundance: many; v_gene: TRBV25-1; d_gene: .; j_gene: TRBJ1-2; CDR3aa: CASSEGANYGYTF; CDR3nt: TGTGCCAGCAGTGAAGGAGCTAACTATGGCTACACCTTC
abundance: many; v_gene: TRBV5-1; d_gene: .; j_gene: TRBJ1-1; CDR3aa: CASSFGGEGEAFF; CDR3nt: TGCGCCAGCAGCTTCGGGGGGGAAGGTGAAGCTTTCTTT
abundance: many; v_gene: TRBV5-1; d_gene: .; j_gene: TRBJ2-7; CDR3aa: CASRQGPETYEQYF; CDR3nt: TGCGCCAGCAGACAGGGTCCCGAGACTTACGAGCAGTACTTC
abundance: many; v_gene: TRBV12-3/TRBV12-4; d_gene: .; j_gene: TRBJ2-5; CDR3aa: CASSFMDNNQETQYF; CDR3nt: TGTGCCAGCAGTTTTATGGACAACAACCAAGAGACCCAGTACTTC
abundance: few; v_gene: TRBV19; d_gene: .; j_gene: TRBJ2-6; CDR3aa: CASSIGMGSSGANVLTF; CDR3nt: TGTGCCAGTAGTATAGGGATGGGAAGCTCTGGGGCCAACGTCCTGACTTTC
abundance: .; v_gene: TRBV11-2; d_gene: .; j_gene: TRBJ2-2; CDR3aa: CASSPPGPITTGELFF; CDR3nt: TGTGCCAGCAGCCCACCAGGGCCCATCACCACCGGGGAGCTGTTTTTT
abundance: many; v_gene: TRBV3-1; d_gene: .; j_gene: TRBJ1-2; CDR3aa: CASSPSGGSVYGYTF; CDR3nt: TGTGCCAGCAGCCCCTCCGGGGGCAGCGTCTATGGCTACACCTTC
abundance: many; v_gene: TRBV29-1; d_gene: .; j_gene: TRBJ2-7; CDR3aa: CSVEGAGPYEQYF; CDR3nt: TGCAGCGTTGAAGGGGCAGGGCCCTACGAGCAGTACTTC
abundance: few; v_gene: TRBV6-1; d_gene: TRBD1; j_gene: TRBJ2-2; CDR3aa: CASWDRQDTGELFF; CDR3nt: TGTGCCAGCTGGGACAGGCAGGACACCGGGGAGCTGTTTTTT
abundance: .; v_gene: TRBV5-4; d_gene: .; j_gene: TRBJ2-7; CDR3aa: CASSSAPTSSYEQYF; CDR3nt: TGTGCCAGCAGCTCGGCCCCGACAAGTTCCTACGAGCAGTACTTC
abundance: .; v_gene: TRBV28; d_gene: .; j_gene: TRBJ2-7; CDR3aa: CASSTRLQQYF; CDR3nt: TGTGCCAGCAGCACCAGACTGCAGCAGTACTTC
abundance: many; v_gene: TRBV7-2; d_gene: .; j_gene: TRBJ1-2; CDR3aa: CASSFRQEGSGYTF; CDR3nt: TGTGCCAGCAGCTTCAGACAGGAGGGAAGCGGCTACACCTTC
abundance: many; v_gene: TRBV6-4; d_gene: .; j_gene: TRBJ1-3; CDR3aa: CASSDGRGDRGNTIYF; CDR3nt: TGTGCCAGCAGTGACGGTCGGGGTGATAGAGGAAACACCATATATTTT
abundance: many; v_gene: TRBV12-3/TRBV12-4; d_gene: .; j_gene: TRBJ2-5; CDR3aa: CASSRETQYF; CDR3nt: TGTGCCAGCAGTCGCGAGACCCAGTACTTC
abundance: .; v_gene: TRBV7-2; d_gene: .; j_gene: TRBJ2-2; CDR3aa: CASRRSPLNTGELFF; CDR3nt: TGTGCCAGCAGGAGGTCACCGCTTAACACCGGGGAGCTGTTTTTT
abundance: few; v_gene: TRBV28; d_gene: .; j_gene: TRBJ1-1; CDR3aa: CASSPVWTGVVEAFF; CDR3nt: TGTGCCAGCAGTCCTGTTTGGACGGGGGTTGTTGAAGCTTTCTTT
abundance: .; v_gene: TRBV15; d_gene: .; j_gene: TRBJ1-2; CDR3aa: CATSSLVGYTF; CDR3nt: TGTGCCACCAGCAGTTTAGTTGGCTACACCTTC